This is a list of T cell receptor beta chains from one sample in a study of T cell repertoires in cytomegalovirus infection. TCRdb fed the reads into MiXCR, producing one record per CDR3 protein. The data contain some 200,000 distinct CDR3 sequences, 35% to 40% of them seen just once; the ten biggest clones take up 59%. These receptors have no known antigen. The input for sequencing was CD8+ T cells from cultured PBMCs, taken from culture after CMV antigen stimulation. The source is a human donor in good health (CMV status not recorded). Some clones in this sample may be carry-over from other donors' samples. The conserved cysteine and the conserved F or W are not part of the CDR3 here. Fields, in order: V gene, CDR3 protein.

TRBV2 ASMLGADSNQPQH
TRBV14 ASSPRSGGLYNEQF
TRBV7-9 ASSLETGALYNEQF
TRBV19 ASSNSGYNTEAF
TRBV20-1 SAGTSGNYNEQF
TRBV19 ASSLGQRPSNQPQH
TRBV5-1 ASSLRGSAGGGNNEQF
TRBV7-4 ASSPLRQGAGQPQH
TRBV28 ASSLSPISLYNEQF
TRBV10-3 AISEDRTPTEAF
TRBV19 ASQGWGLAGANEQF
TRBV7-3 ASSTGQLPGGYT
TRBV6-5 ASSPRTGGRMNTEAF
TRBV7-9 ASSSSITTREQF
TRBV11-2 ASRSAGDDEQF
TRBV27 ASSLKGNTEAF
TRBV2 ASSGGVAGDLYEQY
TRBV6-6 ASSYSGQGNTGELF
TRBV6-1 ASSEGITGPYQPQH
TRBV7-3 ASSLATATGARSYGYT
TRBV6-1 ASSEGTGGYEQY
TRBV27 ASSQTISGSGGEQF
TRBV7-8 ASSFSDFTDTQY
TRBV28 ASLAGGEEQF
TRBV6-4 ASSGPSGGRANEQY
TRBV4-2 ASSQGWEGSPGNTIY
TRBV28 ASSSSSGLGYKNIQY
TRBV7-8 ASSLKAAYEQY
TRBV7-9 ASSLLSSYNEQF
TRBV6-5 ASTPGVKSTSYEQY
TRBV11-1 ASSLAWNYEQY
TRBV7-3 ASSSEGEGRDTQY
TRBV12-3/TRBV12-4 ASSPRTGNNEQF
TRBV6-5 ASSYEGGTNSPLH
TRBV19 ASSLDTLGNEQF
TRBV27 ASTGGNEQY
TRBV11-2 ASKSGTAVRLNTEAF
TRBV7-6 ASSFYSGANVLT
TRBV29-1 SVGFGGRDNEQF
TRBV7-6 ASSGRTGDNEQF
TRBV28 ASSFLGGGTDTQY
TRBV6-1 ASSPGGYNEQF
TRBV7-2 ASSLELPTAGELF
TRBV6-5 ASSYSLRLPNTGELF
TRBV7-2 ASSLAGLARGETQY
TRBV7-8 ASSDSPNEQF
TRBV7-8 ASSPTGQLAYEQY
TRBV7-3 ASSLIAGRVAEQF